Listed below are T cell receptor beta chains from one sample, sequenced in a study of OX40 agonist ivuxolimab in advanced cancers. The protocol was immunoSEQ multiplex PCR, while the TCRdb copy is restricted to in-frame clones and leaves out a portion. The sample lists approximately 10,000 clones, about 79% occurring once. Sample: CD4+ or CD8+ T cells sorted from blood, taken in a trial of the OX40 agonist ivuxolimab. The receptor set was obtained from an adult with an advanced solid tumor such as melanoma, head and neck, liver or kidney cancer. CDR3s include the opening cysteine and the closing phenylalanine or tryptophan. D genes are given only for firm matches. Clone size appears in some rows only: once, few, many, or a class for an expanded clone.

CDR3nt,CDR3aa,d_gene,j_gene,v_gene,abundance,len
TGTGCCAGCAGCCCTACAGGGAGCAGCCAGCCCCAGCATTTT,CASSPTGSSQPQHF,.,TRBJ1-5,TRBV7-8,few,14
TGTGCCAGCAGTCCTACGGTCGTGAACACTGAAGCTTTCTTT,CASSPTVVNTEAFF,.,TRBJ1-1,TRBV5-6,.,14
TGCGCCAGCAGCCAAGACAGGTACTCCTATAATTCACCCCTCCACTTT,CASSQDRYSYNSPLHF,.,TRBJ1-6,TRBV4-1,.,16
TGTGCCAGCAGCTCGCAGGGGGTCTACGAGCAGTACTTC,CASSSQGVYEQYF,TRBD1,TRBJ2-7,TRBV7-9,.,13
TGTGCCATCAGGGGACAGGGTGGTCAGCCCCAGCATTTT,CAIRGQGGQPQHF,TRBD1,TRBJ1-5,TRBV10-3,.,13
TGTGCCAGCAGCTTCAGGGGGGATTGGGAAAACTATGGCTACACCTTC,CASSFRGDWENYGYTF,TRBD1,TRBJ1-2,TRBV11-3,few,16
TGTGCCAGCAGTTCTCCCCTCCGGGCGGGGGCCATGGAGCAGTACTTC,CASSSPLRAGAMEQYF,.,TRBJ2-7,TRBV28,.,16
TGTGCCAGCAGTGACAAAGATACGCAGTATTTT,CASSDKDTQYF,.,TRBJ2-3,TRBV6-4,few,11
TGCGCCAGCAGCCAAGAATTGGGTTGGGAGACCCAGTACTTC,CASSQELGWETQYF,.,TRBJ2-5,TRBV4-1,.,14
TGTGCCAGCAGTTTGGGGACAGGGGGGACAACTGAAGCTTTCTTT,CASSLGTGGTTEAFF,TRBD1,TRBJ1-1,TRBV28,few,15
TGTGCCAGCATAAAACTTCCGGGACAGAACTATGGCTACACCTTC,CASIKLPGQNYGYTF,TRBD1,TRBJ1-2,TRBV7-9,.,15
TGTGCCAGCAGTTATGGTATGGGGAATGAAGCTTTCTTT,CASSYGMGNEAFF,.,TRBJ1-1,TRBV6-5,few,13
TGCGCCAGCAGCCTGTACCAAGCGAATGAGCAGTTCTTC,CASSLYQANEQFF,.,TRBJ2-1,TRBV5-1,.,13
TGTGCCAGCAGCTTAGACGGTCGGGGGACTGGATTGTTGTCGGAGACCCAGTACTTC,CASSLDGRGTGLLSETQYF,.,TRBJ2-5,TRBV11-3,.,19
TGTGCCATTGCCGTGGGCAACAATCAGCCCCAGCATTTT,CAIAVGNNQPQHF,.,TRBJ1-5,TRBV2,.,13
TGTGCCAGCAGGAGGGGACAGGGGACTGAAGCTTTCTTT,CASRRGQGTEAFF,TRBD1,TRBJ1-1,TRBV7-9,.,13
TGTGCCAGCAGCTTGAGCAGCTCCTACGAGCAGTACTTC,CASSLSSSYEQYF,.,TRBJ2-7,TRBV5-4,once,13
TGTGCCAGCAGCCTGGGACATAGGGAAGCTTTCTTT,CASSLGHREAFF,.,TRBJ1-1,TRBV11-1,once,12
TGTGCCAGCCGCGGGCCCCAGGGGGAGACCCAGTACTTC,CASRGPQGETQYF,.,TRBJ2-5,TRBV9,.,13
TGTGCCAGCAGTGAAGTCAGGGTCGGGGGGGATGAGCAGTTCTTC,CASSEVRVGGDEQFF,TRBD2,TRBJ2-1,TRBV2,.,15
TGCAGCGTTGAGGGGCTGACTAGCGGGGTTGGCTACAATGAGCAGTTCTTC,CSVEGLTSGVGYNEQFF,TRBD2,TRBJ2-1,TRBV29-1,few,17
TGTGCCAGCAGTTATCCCAGCGGGGGCCAAGAGACCCAGTACTTC,CASSYPSGGQETQYF,TRBD2,TRBJ2-5,TRBV2,.,15
TGTGCCAGTAGTATCGGAGGAAATCCCTACAATGAGCAGTTCTTC,CASSIGGNPYNEQFF,.,TRBJ2-1,TRBV19,medium-sized,15
TGTGCCAGCAGCTCCGCTAATCAGCCCCAGCATTTT,CASSSANQPQHF,.,TRBJ1-5,TRBV7-6,.,12
TGCGCCAGCAGCACCGGACTTAGTTTACTCAATGAGCAGTTCTTC,CASSTGLSLLNEQFF,.,TRBJ2-1,TRBV5-1,.,15